Listed below are T cell receptor beta chains from one sample, sequenced in a study of blood T cell repertoires in COVID-19. The protocol was immunoSEQ multiplex PCR, while the TCRdb copy is restricted to in-frame clones and leaves out a portion. The table shows some 190,000 clones, with approximately 80% occurring only once. The material sequenced was peripheral blood. These receptors all come from a woman of 80 years or more with COVID-19, enrolled during active disease. CDR3s include the opening cysteine and the closing phenylalanine or tryptophan. D genes are given only for firm matches. Clone size is not always given. Where it is, it says once, few, many or a class for expanded clones.

CDR3: CASSRQGGETQYF
DNA: TGTGCCAGCAGTAGACAGGGGGGAGAGACCCAGTACTTC
D: TRBD1
V: TRBV6-4
J: TRBJ2-5
size: NA
length: 13

CDR3: CASSLGRLGPQHF
DNA: TGTGCCAGCAGTTTAGGCAGGCTCGGGCCCCAGCATTTT
D: NA
V: TRBV12-3/TRBV12-4
J: TRBJ1-5
size: once
length: 13

CDR3: CASNRLWNEQFF
DNA: TGCGCCAGCAACAGACTATGGAATGAGCAGTTCTTC
D: NA
V: TRBV5-1
J: TRBJ2-1
size: NA
length: 12

CDR3: CASSLGPRGFNQPQHF
DNA: TGTGCCAGCAGTTTAGGGCCCAGGGGATTCAATCAGCCCCAGCATTTT
D: NA
V: TRBV6-5
J: TRBJ1-5
size: once
length: 16

CDR3: CASSLVNQPQHF
DNA: TGTGCCAGCTCCCTTGTTAATCAGCCCCAGCATTTT
D: NA
V: TRBV18
J: TRBJ1-5
size: NA
length: 12

CDR3: CASSQTGWAEAFF
DNA: TGTGCCAGCAGCCAAACAGGGTGGGCTGAAGCTTTCTTT
D: NA
V: TRBV3-1/TRBV3-2
J: TRBJ1-1
size: few
length: 13

CDR3: CASSPAGNFGNEQFF
DNA: TGCGCCAGCAGCCCTGCAGGGAACTTCGGCAATGAGCAGTTCTTC
D: NA
V: TRBV4-1
J: TRBJ2-1
size: once
length: 15

CDR3: CASSGGASYNEQFF
DNA: TGTGCCAGCAGTGGAGGGGCCTCCTACAATGAGCAGTTCTTC
D: NA
V: TRBV9
J: TRBJ2-1
size: once
length: 14

CDR3: CASSVGSLHGGNSPLHF
DNA: TGTGCCAGCAGCGTAGGGTCCCTCCACGGGGGTAATTCACCCCTCCACTTT
D: NA
V: TRBV9
J: TRBJ1-6
size: NA
length: 17

CDR3: CSVRGGLSYEQYF
DNA: TGCAGCGTTAGGGGCGGCCTATCCTACGAGCAGTACTTC
D: NA
V: TRBV29-1
J: TRBJ2-7
size: NA
length: 13

CDR3: CASSVVSGYGYTF
DNA: TGTGCCAGCAGCGTTGTCTCGGGCTATGGCTACACCTTC
D: NA
V: TRBV9
J: TRBJ1-2
size: NA
length: 13

CDR3: CASRPSSSYNSPLHF
DNA: TGTGCCAGCAGGCCTTCTAGCTCCTATAATTCACCCCTCCACTTT
D: NA
V: TRBV7-6
J: TRBJ1-6
size: NA
length: 15

CDR3: CASSDDRGRDRNQPQHF
DNA: TGTGCCAGCAGTGATGACAGGGGGCGCGATCGCAATCAGCCCCAGCATTTT
D: TRBD1
V: TRBV25-1
J: TRBJ1-5
size: NA
length: 17

CDR3: CATSRGGQGAGTGYTF
DNA: TGTGCCACCAGCAGAGGGGGACAGGGGGCAGGAACCGGCTACACCTTC
D: TRBD1
V: TRBV15
J: TRBJ1-2
size: NA
length: 16

CDR3: CASSYQNTGELFF
DNA: TGTGCCAGCAGTTACCAGAACACCGGGGAGCTGTTTTTT
D: NA
V: TRBV6-5
J: TRBJ2-2
size: NA
length: 13

CDR3: CASSLLATSYNEQFF
DNA: TGCGCCAGCAGCCTTCTAGCGACCTCCTACAATGAGCAGTTCTTC
D: NA
V: TRBV4-1
J: TRBJ2-1
size: NA
length: 15

CDR3: CASSQDGGYGYTF
DNA: TGTGCCAGCAGCCAAGACGGGGGCTATGGCTACACCTTC
D: NA
V: TRBV3-1/TRBV3-2
J: TRBJ1-2
size: few
length: 13

CDR3: CASRPTGGLYEQYF
DNA: TGTGCCAGTAGGCCGACAGGGGGACTCTACGAGCAGTACTTC
D: TRBD1
V: TRBV19
J: TRBJ2-7
size: NA
length: 14

CDR3: CATSRAPGTSYGYTF
DNA: TGTGCCACCAGCAGAGCCCCAGGGACTTCCTATGGCTACACCTTC
D: NA
V: TRBV15
J: TRBJ1-2
size: few
length: 15

CDR3: CASSLSLAGGIGTQYF
DNA: TGTGCCAGCAGTTTATCACTAGCGGGAGGGATCGGAACCCAGTACTTC
D: TRBD2
V: TRBV28
J: TRBJ2-5
size: NA
length: 16

CDR3: CASTQGEPSTEAFF
DNA: TGTGCCAGCACCCAAGGGGAACCAAGCACTGAAGCTTTCTTT
D: NA
V: TRBV6-5
J: TRBJ1-1
size: NA
length: 14

CDR3: CASSGGHSSGANVLTF
DNA: TGTGCCAGCAGCGGGGGACACTCCTCTGGGGCCAACGTCCTGACTTTC
D: NA
V: TRBV9
J: TRBJ2-6
size: NA
length: 16

CDR3: CASSLRDRGVLTNEKLFF
DNA: TGTGCCAGCTCACTCCGGGACAGGGGTGTGTTAACTAATGAAAAACTGTTTTTT
D: TRBD1
V: TRBV18
J: TRBJ1-4
size: NA
length: 18

CDR3: CASIASAAVNTEAFF
DNA: TGTGCCAGCATTGCCTCCGCGGCGGTGAACACTGAAGCTTTCTTT
D: NA
V: TRBV6-5
J: TRBJ1-1
size: NA
length: 15

CDR3: CASSIAGAIYEQYF
DNA: TGTGCCAGTAGTATTGCAGGGGCTATCTACGAGCAGTACTTC
D: NA
V: TRBV19
J: TRBJ2-7
size: NA
length: 14

CDR3: CASSLISGGGGATQYF
DNA: TGTGCCAGCTCATTAATCTCAGGGGGCGGCGGTGCGACCCAGTACTTC
D: TRBD1
V: TRBV18
J: TRBJ2-5
size: NA
length: 16

CDR3: CASSGYEQASSPLHF
DNA: TGTGCCAGCAGCGGATACGAGCAGGCGAGTTCACCCCTCCACTTT
D: NA
V: TRBV9
J: TRBJ1-6
size: NA
length: 15

CDR3: CASSMGDRGDTGELFF
DNA: TGCGCCAGCAGCATGGGCGACAGGGGGGACACCGGGGAGCTGTTTTTT
D: TRBD1
V: TRBV5-1
J: TRBJ2-2
size: NA
length: 16

CDR3: CASSLGPNLGSEQYF
DNA: TGTGCCAGCAGCCTAGGACCAAACTTGGGGAGCGAGCAGTACTTC
D: NA
V: TRBV7-9
J: TRBJ2-7
size: NA
length: 15

CDR3: CASSERGQGGGEQFF
DNA: TGCGCCAGCAGTGAGAGGGGACAGGGTGGTGGTGAGCAGTTCTTC
D: TRBD1
V: TRBV10-1
J: TRBJ2-1
size: NA
length: 15

CDR3: CASSFSANVLTF
DNA: TGCGCCAGCAGCTTTTCTGCCAACGTCCTGACTTTC
D: NA
V: TRBV5-1
J: TRBJ2-6
size: NA
length: 12

CDR3: CASSITGRGDTQYF
DNA: TGTGCCAGCAGTATTACGGGGCGGGGGGATACGCAGTATTTT
D: TRBD2
V: TRBV27
J: TRBJ2-3
size: NA
length: 14

CDR3: CSAWGGLSEEKLFF
DNA: TGCAGCGCCTGGGGGGGCTTATCGGAGGAAAAACTGTTTTTT
D: NA
V: TRBV29-1
J: TRBJ1-4
size: NA
length: 14

CDR3: CSVVSGRASEQYF
DNA: TGCAGCGTCGTTAGCGGGAGGGCCTCCGAGCAGTACTTC
D: TRBD2
V: TRBV29-1
J: TRBJ2-7
size: NA
length: 13

CDR3: CASSGQVDSPLHF
DNA: TGCGCCAGCAGTGGACAGGTCGATTCACCCCTCCACTTT
D: NA
V: TRBV10-1
J: TRBJ1-6
size: NA
length: 13

CDR3: CASNIMQGASYEQYF
DNA: TGTGCCAGCAATATTATGCAGGGGGCTTCGTACGAGCAGTACTTC
D: TRBD1
V: TRBV2
J: TRBJ2-7
size: NA
length: 15

CDR3: CASSPGIRTGHSPLHF
DNA: TGTGCCAGCAGCCCCGGGATCCGGACAGGGCACTCACCCCTCCACTTT
D: NA
V: TRBV21-1
J: TRBJ1-6
size: NA
length: 16

CDR3: CASSPPNLAKNIQYF
DNA: TGTGCCAGCTCGCCTCCCAACTTAGCCAAAAACATTCAGTACTTC
D: NA
V: TRBV18
J: TRBJ2-4
size: NA
length: 15

CDR3: CASSLEVGELFF
DNA: TGTGCCAGCAGCTTAGAGGTCGGGGAGCTGTTTTTT
D: NA
V: TRBV7-3
J: TRBJ2-2
size: once
length: 12

CDR3: CASSIRHPRGPNTEAFF
DNA: TGTGCCAGTAGTATCCGACACCCCAGGGGGCCGAACACTGAAGCTTTCTTT
D: TRBD1
V: TRBV19
J: TRBJ1-1
size: NA
length: 17

CDR3: CASSPLSGIGANVLTF
DNA: TGTGCCAGCAGCCCTCTTAGCGGAATTGGGGCCAACGTCCTGACTTTC
D: NA
V: TRBV3-1/TRBV3-2
J: TRBJ2-6
size: NA
length: 16

CDR3: CASSPPAGTGRGQYF
DNA: TGTGCCAGCTCACCACCGGCCGGGACAGGCCGCGGGCAGTACTTC
D: TRBD1
V: TRBV18
J: TRBJ2-7
size: NA
length: 15

CDR3: CASSLRRTSLPETQYF
DNA: TGTGCCAGCAGTCTGAGACGGACTAGCCTCCCAGAGACCCAGTACTTC
D: TRBD2
V: TRBV27
J: TRBJ2-5
size: NA
length: 16

CDR3: CASTPNRGTEAFF
DNA: TGTGCCAGCACCCCGAACCGAGGGACTGAAGCTTTCTTT
D: NA
V: TRBV6-5
J: TRBJ1-1
size: NA
length: 13

CDR3: CASSQDLSPGYSYEQYF
DNA: TGTGCCAGCAGCCAAGATCTCTCGCCAGGATATTCCTACGAGCAGTACTTC
D: NA
V: TRBV14
J: TRBJ2-7
size: many
length: 17